This T cell receptor beta chain was observed in a study of OX40 agonist ivuxolimab in advanced cancers. Germline V CDR1 and CDR2: SGHKS, YYEKEE (reference sequence). The V end lost 1 base, the J end lost 0 bases, and 10 bases lay between the germline ends. The CDR3 spans 15 residues. The protocol was immunoSEQ multiplex PCR, while the TCRdb copy is restricted to in-frame clones and leaves out a portion. The profile shows about 28,000 clones, 84% of them singletons. The TCR originated in an adult with an advanced solid tumor such as melanoma, head and neck, liver or kidney cancer. The specimen comprised CD4+ or CD8+ T cells sorted from blood, sampled in a trial of the OX40 agonist ivuxolimab. V usage is TRBV5-5 and J usage is TRBJ1-1; D is perhaps TRBD1 (5 bases). CDR3 nucleotide sequence: TGTGCCAGCAGCTTGAGGGTGGACATGAACACTGAAGCTTTCTTT. This sequence encodes CASSLRVDMNTEAFF. The full variable domain, in which reference TRBV5-5 and TRBJ1-1 provide the parts outside the CDR3, is DAGVTQSPTHLIKTRGQQVTLRCSPISGHKSVSWYQQVLGQGPQFIFQYYEKEERGRGNFPDRFSARQFPNYSSELNVNALLLGDSALYLCASSLRVDMNTEAFFGQGTRLTVV.